A selection of T cell receptor beta chains follows, all from one sample in a study of T cells after yellow fever vaccination. TCRdb re-called the 5' RACE reads with MiXCR, one entry per CDR3 protein. The sample has about 550,000 distinct CDR3 sequences, about a fifth seen once. Sample: PBMCs, taken 15 days after the yellow fever booster vaccination. The receptors originated from a man between 25 and 39 years old who received the YFV17D yellow fever vaccine. Both conserved end residues are part of each CDR3. D genes are given only for firm matches. Clone size is shown for a subset of rows, as once, few, many or a class of expanded clone.

abundance	v_gene	d_gene	j_gene	CDR3nt	CDR3aa
few	TRBV7-6	-	TRBJ2-5	TGTGCCAGCAGCACCCAACAGGGCGGGGAGACCCAGTACTTC	CASSTQQGGETQYF
few	TRBV29-1	-	TRBJ2-7	TGCAGCGTTGAAAGGGACGGCTCCTACGAGCAGTACTTC	CSVERDGSYEQYF
-	TRBV7-3	-	TRBJ1-2	TGTGCCAGCAGCCCAGGGCTGAACTATGGCTACACCTTC	CASSPGLNYGYTF
-	TRBV12-3/TRBV12-4	TRBD2	TRBJ2-1	TGTGCCAGCAGTTTCCCCCAACCACTAGCGGGAGCCGCCGGGAATAGTGAGCAGTTCTTC	CASSFPQPLAGAAGNSEQFF
few	TRBV10-3	TRBD2	TRBJ2-7	TGTGCCATCAGTGAGTCGTTCATACGGGAGGGCCAAAAAAACGAGCAGTACTTC	CAISESFIREGQKNEQYF
few	TRBV7-2	-	TRBJ2-4	TGTGCCAGCAGCTTAGCGTCGGGCGGCAAAAACATTCAGTACTTC	CASSLASGGKNIQYF
-	TRBV7-9	-	TRBJ2-5	TGTGCCAGCAGCTTGGGACGAGCGGCCTTACAAGAGACCCAGTACTTC	CASSLGRAALQETQYF
few	TRBV9	-	TRBJ1-6	TGTGCCAGCAGCGTAGGGGCAGGGGAGAATTCACCCCTCCACTTT	CASSVGAGENSPLHF
-	TRBV7-2	-	TRBJ2-7	TGTGCCAGCAGCTCCCCAGGGGTAGAGCAGTACTTC	CASSSPGVEQYF
few	TRBV6-1	-	TRBJ2-1	TGTGCCAGTGGGGACGGGTTGGGGCAGTTCTTC	CASGDGLGQFF
-	TRBV24-1	TRBD2	TRBJ2-3	TGTGCCACCAAGGGAGGGTTGGCCACAGATACGCAGTATTTT	CATKGGLATDTQYF
few	TRBV11-2	-	TRBJ2-2	TGTGCCAGCAGCTTCCAAACGTCCGGGGAGCTGTTTTTT	CASSFQTSGELFF
-	TRBV7-9	-	TRBJ1-4	TGTGCCAGCATCAGGGCGGGAGAAAAACTGTTTTTT	CASIRAGEKLFF
few	TRBV7-8	TRBD2	TRBJ2-1	TGTGCCAGCAGCTTATGGGGACTAGCGGGAGATTTGGATGAGCAGTTCTTC	CASSLWGLAGDLDEQFF
few	TRBV7-8	-	TRBJ2-3	TGTGCCAGCAGAAGACTAGTGGCGAATACGCAGTATTTT	CASRRLVANTQYF
few	TRBV6-5	-	TRBJ1-1	TGTGCCAGCAGTTACTCGTTAGGGGACACTGAAGCTTTCTTT	CASSYSLGDTEAFF
-	TRBV6-5	TRBD1	TRBJ1-2	TGTGCCAGCAGTTACTCGAGGACAGGGGGCAACTATGGCTACACCTTC	CASSYSRTGGNYGYTF
few	TRBV28	-	TRBJ2-7	TGTGCCGGGAGGACTCCACCTTACGAGCAGTACTTC	CAGRTPPYEQYF
few	TRBV7-2	TRBD2	TRBJ2-7	TGTGCCAGCAGCGGGCGGGGGAGTAGCGCCTACGAGCAGTACTTC	CASSGRGSSAYEQYF
few	TRBV13	-	TRBJ2-5	TGTGCCAGCAGCTCCGGACGTGAACAAGAGACCCAGTACTTC	CASSSGREQETQYF
-	TRBV19	TRBD2	TRBJ2-1	TGTGCCAGTAGTAAGCTAGCGGGAGTCGAAAATGAGCAGTTCTTC	CASSKLAGVENEQFF
-	TRBV27	-	TRBJ2-7	TGTGCCAGCAACCGGGCCGACAACTCCTACGAGCAGTACTTC	CASNRADNSYEQYF
-	TRBV29-1	-	TRBJ2-1	TGCAGCGTTCGGGACGCCAATGAGCAGTTCTTC	CSVRDANEQFF
-	TRBV7-9	-	TRBJ2-6	TGTGCCACCGGTGGGGCCAACGTCCTGACTTTC	CATGGANVLTF
many	TRBV20-1	-	TRBJ2-1	TGCAGTGCTACACTAGGGGCTACCACCTACAATGAGCAGTTCTTC	CSATLGATTYNEQFF
-	TRBV5-1	TRBD2	TRBJ2-7	TGCGCCAGCAGCTTGGAGGGCGGGAGCGAGCAGTACTTC	CASSLEGGSEQYF
-	TRBV3-1	TRBD2	TRBJ2-3	TGTGCCAGCAGCCCAACTAGCGAGCTGCCTACTAATTTT	CASSPTSELPTNF
-	TRBV7-2	-	TRBJ2-3	TGTGCCAGCAGCGGACGGGCAGGAGGGGATACGCAGTATTTT	CASSGRAGGDTQYF
-	TRBV5-1	-	TRBJ1-1	TGCGCCAGCAGCTTGGGAGGAAGCAAGGGCACTGAAGCTTTCTTT	CASSLGGSKGTEAFF
few	TRBV6-2/TRBV6-3	-	TRBJ2-7	TGTGCCAGCGGGGGGTACTCCCACGAGCAGTACTTC	CASGGYSHEQYF
-	TRBV6-1	TRBD2	TRBJ2-3	TGTGCCAGCATGGGCGGGAGATGGGCAGATACGCAGTATTTT	CASMGGRWADTQYF
few	TRBV20-1	-	TRBJ2-7	TGCAGTGCTAGTGCCGTGGGCAGGGCCTACGAGCAGTACTTC	CSASAVGRAYEQYF
-	TRBV12-5	-	TRBJ2-3	TGTGCTAGTGGTGGGGCAGGGCCTTCCACAGATACGCAGTATTTT	CASGGAGPSTDTQYF
many	TRBV12-3/TRBV12-4	-	TRBJ2-6	TGTGCCAGCATCCAGAGCTCTGGGGCCAACGTCCTGACTTTC	CASIQSSGANVLTF
-	TRBV27	-	TRBJ2-7	TGTGCCAGCAGTTTATACACGGGGCCTAGCTACGAGCAGTACTTC	CASSLYTGPSYEQYF
few	TRBV6-2/TRBV6-3	-	TRBJ2-5	TGTGCCAGCAGTGACCCGGGACGACAACCGACCCAGTACTTC	CASSDPGRQPTQYF
few	TRBV6-2/TRBV6-3	-	TRBJ1-1	TGTGCCAGCGGGTACACTGAAGCTTTCTTT	CASGYTEAFF
-	TRBV7-6	-	TRBJ2-3	TGTGCCAGCAGTGACCGGCCAGGGGATGGCACAGATACGCAGTATTTT	CASSDRPGDGTDTQYF
few	TRBV5-1	-	TRBJ2-7	TGCGCCAGCAGCTTGATGTCAGGGAAAGGCTACGAGCAGTACTTC	CASSLMSGKGYEQYF
few	TRBV7-2	TRBD2	TRBJ2-5	TGTGCCAGCAGTACCGGGACTAGGGGTGGGCGTCGAGAGACCCAGTACTTC	CASSTGTRGGRRETQYF
-	TRBV6-2/TRBV6-3	-	TRBJ2-6	TGTGCCAGCAGACCGCGGGAATCTGGGGCCAACGTCCTGACTTTC	CASRPRESGANVLTF
-	TRBV29-1	TRBD2	TRBJ2-1	TGCAGCGACACCACTAGCGGGACACGCCAAGACTTC	CSDTTSGTRQDF
few	TRBV4-3	-	TRBJ2-7	TGCGCCAGCAGCCAAGAAGGGACGGCCACCTACGAGCAGTACTTC	CASSQEGTATYEQYF
-	TRBV10-3	TRBD2	TRBJ2-3	TGTGCCATCAGTGCGGGGCGGGAGGGCCCCGATACGCAGTATTTT	CAISAGREGPDTQYF
-	TRBV11-2	-	TRBJ2-3	TGTGCCAGCAGCTTATCGCTCACAGATACGCAGTATTTT	CASSLSLTDTQYF
few	TRBV28	-	TRBJ2-7	TGTGCCAGCAGTTTATTAGACATTAGAGTTTCCTACGAGCAGTACTTC	CASSLLDIRVSYEQYF
few	TRBV5-1	TRBD2	TRBJ2-1	TGCGCCAGCAGCTTGACGGCTAGCGGGAGCCTCTTGAGGAATGAGCAGTTCTTC	CASSLTASGSLLRNEQFF
many	TRBV7-2	-	TRBJ1-1	TGTGCCAGCAGCTTAGGAGGGGAGGCTTTCTTT	CASSLGGEAFF